This passage covers 7 T cell receptor beta chains from one sample sequenced in a study of shared clonotypes between healthy human individuals. Clones were read by immunoSEQ multiplex PCR, and TCRdb kept only the in-frame ones, dropping some. The sample includes under 2,500,000 clones, approximately 96% of them seen just once. Sample: naive CD4+ T cells sorted from blood. The subset denotes: CD45RA+ positively selected. All receptors come from a man between 18 and 29 years old in good health.

A note on this clone: The identical CDR3 is also encoded by other nucleotide sequences in the sample. The chain carries TRBV6-1 and TRBJ1-6, with a tentative D call TRBD1 (6 bases). V lost 6 bases to trimming and J lost 5 bases, with 11 bases between them. The CDR3 runs to 14 residues. Germline CDR1 and CDR2: MNHNS and SASEGT. The CDR3 is CASSPGTHNSPLHF. The CDR3 DNA is TGTGCCAGCAGCCCCGGGACACATAATTCACCCCTCCACTTT.

This clone was found once. V usage is TRBV7-2 and J usage is TRBJ1-4; the match to TRBD1 covers 7 bases. The CDR3 covers 15 residues. J was trimmed by 5 bases and V by 5 bases; bases with no gene match: 8. Germline lookup yields CDR1 SGHTA and CDR2 FQGNSA. CDR3 region: CASSPSGTANEKLFF. The CDR3 DNA sequence: TGTGCCAGCAGCCCATCAGGGACAGCAAATGAAAAACTGTTTTTT.

This rearrangement joins TRBV28 to TRBJ1-4; D not resolved. Germline CDR1 reads MDHEN; CDR2 reads SYDVKM. The germline V and J ends were trimmed by 8 bases and 0 bases, with 10 bases remaining between them. The CDR3 covers 14 residues. The CDR3: CASEEPSTNEKLFF. DNA for the CDR3: TGTGCCAGCGAGGAGCCCTCAACTAATGAAAAACTGTTTTTT.

The chain carries TRBV25-1 and TRBJ1-2; 9 bases fit TRBD1. The J segment lost 2 bases and the V segment lost 4 bases, leaving 8 bases of the junction unmatched. In germline, CDR1 is MGHDK, CDR2 SYGVNS. The CDR3 has 16 residues. CDR3 DNA: TGTGCCAGCAGTGGGACCGGGACAGGGTCCAACTATGGCTACACCTTC. Its translation is CASSGTGTGSNYGYTF.

Worth noting for this clone: The sample holds other DNA sequences that translate to the same CDR3. The gene calls are TRBV6-1 and TRBJ1-6; D is unclear. The CDR3 runs to 12 residues. The germline gives CDR1 MNHNS, CDR2 SASEGT. Trimming took off 8 bases at V and 7 bases at J, with 9 bases between the two ends. The CDR3 loop reads CASGQLNSPLHF. In DNA, the CDR3 is TGTGCCAGCGGGCAGCTAAATTCACCCCTCCACTTT.

Concerning this clone itself: One junction end does not reproduce the germline sequence, and a read error may be involved. The chain employs TRBV4-2 and TRBJ1-2, with 9 bases lining up with TRBD1. This CDR3 is built from 16 residues. Germline-derived CDR1 and CDR2 are LGHNA and YNFKEQ. This chain's CDR3 is CASSQDLNRGREVRGF. CDR3 DNA: TGTGCCAGCAGCCAAGATTTAAACAGGGGGCGAGAAGTTCGGGGCTTC.

The chain recombines TRBV5-1 with TRBJ1-3, with TRBD1 as a possible D gene (6 bases). The germline gives CDR1 SGHRS, CDR2 YFSETQ. The ends were cut back, 4 bases at V and 0 bases at J, with 14 bases in the middle. The CDR3 extends over 16 amino acids. The CDR3 spells CASSTGLGASGNTIYF. In DNA form, the CDR3 reads TGCGCCAGCAGCACGGGCCTGGGGGCCTCTGGAAACACCATATATTTT.